Reported below is one TCR beta chain. Its matching antigen is unknown. The sample originates from a study of regulatory T cells in long-lasting Graves disease. In the study overall: Antithyroid drug intake by newly diagnosed Graves' patients had lasted under 3 months.

Sequencing libraries for TCR beta were prepared with iRepertoire HTBI primers and Arm-PCR of CDR3 regions. Per the study methods: The identification of 55 to 70 TRBV and 11 to 15 TRBJ segments was made across samples. TCRdb fed the multiplex PCR reads into MiXCR, producing one record per CDR3 protein. These V and J calls rely on TCRdb rather than the paper's analysis. The repertoire holds some 240,000 distinct CDR3 sequences, roughly a fifth seen once, with approximately 12% in the top ten. General observations from the study: With approximately 3,000 shared public clonotypes, persistent patients exceeded new patients, who shared roughly 920.

Time point specified: newly diagnosed GD, antithyroid drugs for less than 3 months. RNA extracted from PBMCs served as the sequencing template. Each patient gave 7 to 10 milliliters of EDTA-anticoagulated peripheral blood. In addition, the sample was reused for a study of T cells in Graves' hyperthyroidism and ophthalmopathy.

The input for sequencing was peripheral blood mononuclear cells (PBMCs), taken at new diagnosis, from a patient treated with antithyroid drugs. The sequence derives from a woman in her thirties with Graves disease.

The CDR3 region has the DNA TGTGCCAGCAGTTTCATGCCAGGGGGCAATCAGCCCCAGCATTTT. This codes for CASSFMPGGNQPQHF. The rearrangement links TRBV12-3 or TRBV12-4 to TRBJ1-5; D may be TRBD1 (6 bases). The V and J ends lost 3 bases and 2 bases respectively, with 11 bases between them. The CDR3 has 15 residues.